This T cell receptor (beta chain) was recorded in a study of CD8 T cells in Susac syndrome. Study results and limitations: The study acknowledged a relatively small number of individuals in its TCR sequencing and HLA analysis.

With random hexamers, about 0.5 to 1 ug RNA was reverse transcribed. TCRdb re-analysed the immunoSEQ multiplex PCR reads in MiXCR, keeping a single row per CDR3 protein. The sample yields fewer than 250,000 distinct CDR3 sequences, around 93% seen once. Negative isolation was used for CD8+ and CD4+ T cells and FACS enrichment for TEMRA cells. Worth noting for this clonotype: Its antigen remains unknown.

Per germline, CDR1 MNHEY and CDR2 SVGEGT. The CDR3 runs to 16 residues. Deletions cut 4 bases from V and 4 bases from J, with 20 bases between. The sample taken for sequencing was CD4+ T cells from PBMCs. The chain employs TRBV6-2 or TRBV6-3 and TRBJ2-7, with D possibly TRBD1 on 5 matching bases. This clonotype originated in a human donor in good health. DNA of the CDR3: TGTGCCAGCAGTTCCCCCTCCCGTCAGGGATCTTACGAGCAGTACGTC. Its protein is CASSSPSRQGSYEQYV.